This passage covers 20 T cell receptor beta chains from one sample sequenced in a study of shared clonotypes between healthy human individuals. Sequencing was performed with immunoSEQ multiplex PCR; in TCRdb, only in-frame clones are kept and a portion is missing. Seen here are hundreds of thousands of clones, less than 98% observed once, and the top ten hold 0.057%. Sequences were obtained from naive CD4+ T cells sorted from blood. Documented subset: CD45RA+ positively selected. These receptors came from a woman in her thirties in good health.

The chain joins TRBV28 to TRBJ1-1; the D gene is possibly TRBD1 (6 bases). V lost 3 bases, J lost 10 bases, and 12 bases lay in between. CDR1 and CDR2 (germline): MDHEN, SYDVKM. The CDR3 covers 12 residues. The CDR3 region has the DNA TGTGCCAGCAGTTTTCTGGGGGGCGCAGCTTTCTTT. The encoded protein is CASSFLGGAAFF.

Notes on this clone: This sample includes further DNA sequences coding for the same CDR3. The chain carries TRBV5-1 and TRBJ2-1; no clear D gene. V was clipped by 0 bases and J by 4 bases, with 5 bases between them. The length of the CDR3 is 13 residues. Germline loops: CDR1 SGHRS, CDR2 YFSETQ. The CDR3 DNA reads TGCGCCAGCAGCTTGGGTTCTTACAATGAGCAGTTCTTC. This codes for CASSLGSYNEQFF.

The chain employs TRBV5-1 and TRBJ1-3, with D perhaps TRBD1 (5 bases). Per germline, CDR1 SGHRS and CDR2 YFSETQ. The CDR3 has 13 amino acids. The V end was cut by 6 bases, the J end by 2 bases, with 9 bases between. DNA of the CDR3: TGCGCCAGCACGGGGGTCCCTGGAAACACCATATATTTT. It is translated as CASTGVPGNTIYF.

The chain joins TRBV15 to TRBJ1-1; D unclear. CDR3 size: 12 residues. V lost 3 bases and J 7 bases, leaving 9 bases between the germline ends. Germline lookup yields CDR1 LNHNV and CDR2 YYDKDF (reference sequence). The CDR3 here is CATSRKESEAFF. DNA of the CDR3: TGTGCCACCAGCAGGAAAGAGAGTGAAGCTTTCTTT.

The chain is built from TRBV28 and TRBJ2-5; D call uncertain. The J call may not be correct, given that the DNA end is closer to TRBJ2-7. The CDR3 runs 14 residues. Germline CDR1 and CDR2: MDHEN and SYDVKM. Here the CDR3 DNA reads TGTGCCAGCAATAAGGACCCCGCTTCCTACGAGCAGTACTTC. Translated: CASNKDPASYEQYF.

As regards this clone: Germline is not matched at one junction end, which may reflect a read error. This chain joins TRBV2 and TRBJ1-6; D gene uncertain. The CDR3 is 14 amino acids. Germline V gene data show CDR1 as SNHLY and CDR2 as FYNNEI. In nucleotides, the CDR3 is TGTGCCAGCGGTGAGAGCTCCTATAATTCACCCCTCCACTTT. Amino acid sequence: CASGESSYNSPLHF.

J is TRBJ1-1 and V is TRBV6-5, with D unclear. Trimming shortened V by 6 bases and J by 3 bases, and 14 bases separated the two germline ends. The CDR3 is 14 residues long. The V gene's germline CDR1 is MNHEY and CDR2 SVGAGI. DNA of the CDR3: TGTGCCAGCAGCCCCAACTCGGGCGACACTGAAGCTTTCTTT. This gives the protein CASSPNSGDTEAFF.

This chain links TRBV28 with TRBJ2-7; 7 bases are a match to TRBD1. CDR1 MDHEN and CDR2 SYDVKM come from the germline V gene. The V segment lost 3 bases and the J segment 1 base; nucleotides outside the gene matches: 15. The CDR3 consists of 18 residues. CDR3 residues: CASSFHVVMWGQSYEQYF. CDR3 bases: TGTGCCAGCAGTTTTCATGTTGTAATGTGGGGACAGTCCTACGAGCAGTACTTC.

This rearrangement joins TRBV28 to TRBJ2-7, with 12 bases lining up with TRBD2. Germline-derived CDR1 and CDR2 are MDHEN and SYDVKM. CDR3 size: 18 residues. V trimming: 6 bases; J trimming: 1 base; junction bases outside the gene matches: 13. This CDR3 reads CASSTSWTSGKGSYEQYF. In nucleotides, the CDR3 is TGTGCCAGCAGCACCTCCTGGACTAGCGGGAAGGGATCCTACGAGCAGTACTTC.

The rearrangement uses TRBV6-4 and TRBJ1-1; D ambiguous. Per germline, CDR1 MRHNA and CDR2 SNTAGT. V lost 5 bases, J lost 0 bases, and 7 bases lay in between. The CDR3 is made up of 13 amino acids. The CDR3 DNA is TGTGCCAGCAGTATGGAGATGAACACTGAAGCTTTCTTT. Its protein product is CASSMEMNTEAFF.

The V gene is TRBV5-4, the J gene TRBJ2-7; 7 bases are a match to TRBD1. CDR1 and CDR2 (germline): SGHNT, YYREEE (reference sequence). The CDR3 covers 12 residues. The V segment lost 4 bases and the J segment 4 bases; nucleotides outside the gene matches: 2. The CDR3 is CASSQGQYEQYF. Here the CDR3 DNA reads TGTGCCAGCAGCCAGGGACAGTACGAGCAGTACTTC.

This clone was counted a single time. The chain combines TRBV11-2 with TRBJ2-7, with D possibly TRBD2 on 6 matching bases. Looked up from germline, CDR1 is SGHAT and CDR2 is FQNNGV. The length of the CDR3 is 15 residues. Trimming took off 2 bases at V and 4 bases at J, with 15 bases between the two ends. DNA for the CDR3: TGTGCCAGCAGCTTATCCGGGACTGTCTTTTACGAGCAGTACTTC. Its protein is CASSLSGTVFYEQYF.

The chain links TRBV6-6 to TRBJ1-3; weak D call: TRBD1 (5 bases). The CDR3 spans 16 residues. Germline CDR1 reads MNHNY; CDR2 reads SVGAGI (reference sequence). Trimming stripped 2 bases from V and 1 base from J, with 12 bases between. In DNA form, the CDR3 reads TGTGCCAGCAGTTACGGGACGGGACGATCTGGAAACACCATATATTTT. It is translated as CASSYGTGRSGNTIYF.

Only one count was recorded for this clone. The V call is TRBV6-1, the J call TRBJ1-1, with D tentatively TRBD1 (5 bases). Deletions cut 4 bases from V and 9 bases from J, with 18 bases between. This CDR3 is built from 14 residues. Germline values: CDR1 MNHNS, CDR2 SASEGT. This chain's CDR3 is CASSGGGTPAKAFF. The CDR3 coding sequence is TGTGCCAGCAGTGGAGGAGGGACGCCTGCCAAAGCTTTCTTT.

The chain joins TRBV6-5 to TRBJ2-2; D uncertain. The length of the CDR3 is 15 residues. CDR1 is MNHEY, CDR2 SVGAGI, per germline. V was cut by 6 bases and J by 1 base, with 12 bases left in between. CDR3 amino acids: CASRAPGVNTGELFF. In DNA form, the CDR3 reads TGTGCCAGCAGAGCCCCAGGTGTGAACACCGGGGAGCTGTTTTTT.

This sequence joins TRBV5-5 and TRBJ2-7; unclear D gene. Germline V gives CDR1 SGHKS, CDR2 YYEKEE (reference sequence). The CDR3 extends over 13 amino acids. The ends were cut back, 0 bases at V and 7 bases at J, with 11 bases in the middle. This chain's CDR3 is CASSLEPAREQYF. The DNA for the CDR3 is TGTGCCAGCAGCTTGGAGCCTGCCCGGGAGCAGTACTTC.

The chain uses TRBV9 and TRBJ2-5, with unresolved D. Germline CDR1 SGDLS, CDR2 YYNGEE. This CDR3 comprises 14 residues. With 0 bases removed from V and 1 base from J, the gap between germline ends came to 7 bases. In DNA, the CDR3 is TGTGCCAGCAGCGTAGCTTTCTTCCAAGAGACCCAGTACTTC. Residues: CASSVAFFQETQYF.

The gene calls are TRBV10-3 and TRBJ1-1, with D maybe TRBD1 (5 bases). V shed 6 bases and J shed 8 bases, with 10 bases lying between them. CDR1 is ENHRY and CDR2 is SYGVKD in the germline V gene. CDR3 length equals 11 residues. The chain's CDR3 is CAISQGAEAFF. In DNA form, the CDR3 reads TGTGCCATCAGCCAGGGCGCAGAAGCTTTCTTT.

V is TRBV28 and J is TRBJ2-2; TRBD2 matches at 9 bases. With V trimmed by 6 bases and J by 0 bases, 2 bases remained unmatched. There are 15 residues in the CDR3. From germline, CDR1 is MDHEN and CDR2 SYDVKM. CDR3 DNA: TGTGCCAGCAGACTAGCGGGCTCGAACACCGGGGAGCTGTTTTTT. This codes for CASRLAGSNTGELFF.

J is TRBJ1-2 and V is TRBV6-6; perhaps TRBD1 as D (5 bases). This CDR3 spans 14 amino acids. V was pared by 0 bases and J by 5 bases, with 10 bases between. Germline values: CDR1 MNHNY, CDR2 SVGAGI (reference sequence). The CDR3: CASSYSAGNYGYTF. CDR3 DNA: TGTGCCAGCAGTTACTCGGCAGGGAATTATGGCTACACCTTC.